One sample yielded the 23 T cell receptor beta chains listed below, sequenced in a study of blood T cell repertoires in COVID-19. Clones were read by immunoSEQ multiplex PCR, and TCRdb kept only the in-frame ones, dropping some. The sample yields more than 300,000 clones, around 88% seen once. Sequencing was done on a sample of peripheral blood. The receptors were sampled from a woman in her 30s with COVID-19, enrolled during active disease.

The chain joins TRBV6-5 to TRBJ2-3; D ambiguous. Germline loops: CDR1 MNHEY, CDR2 SVGAGI. Trimming took off 8 bases at V and 4 bases at J, with 13 bases between the two ends. This CDR3 region has 13 residues. CDR3 loop: CASGPGLPDTQYF. DNA for the CDR3: TGTGCCAGCGGTCCGGGTTTACCAGATACGCAGTATTTT.

This chain joins TRBV24-1 and TRBJ2-1, with 9 bases aligning to TRBD2. The CDR3 totals 14 residues. Germline V lookup: CDR1 KGHDR, CDR2 SFDVKD. Trimming at V came to 0 bases and at J to 8 bases, leaving 1 base not matched to a gene. The CDR3 sequence: CATSDLGTSYEQFF. In DNA, the CDR3 is TGTGCCACCAGTGATTTGGGGACTAGCTATGAGCAGTTCTTC.

The V and J genes are TRBV7-2 and TRBJ2-5; TRBD2 is a possible D gene (6 bases). This CDR3 is built from 15 residues. Germline values: CDR1 SGHTA, CDR2 FQGNSA. Trimming pared 5 bases from V and 5 bases from J, leaving 18 bases between. DNA of the CDR3: TGTGCCAGCAGCGCCGTGGCGGGATCACGGGAGACCCAGTACTTC. It codes for CASSAVAGSRETQYF.

V and J are TRBV7-5 and TRBJ1-5; the table's D gene call, TRBD1, was not cross checked with the DNA. TRBV7-5 is a pseudogene segment. This CDR3 is built from 16 residues. CDR3 region: CARSYKQGDSNQPQHF. DNA of the CDR3: TGTGCCAGAAGCTACAAACAGGGGGATAGCAATCAGCCCCAGCATTTT.

This sequence joins TRBV6-5 and TRBJ1-5, with TRBD1 matching 7 bases. Per the germline V gene, CDR1 is MNHEY and CDR2 is SVGAGI. The CDR3 is made up of 14 amino acids. The V and J ends lost 6 bases and 7 bases, in that order; junction bases with no gene match: 9. The CDR3 region has the DNA TGTGCCAGCAGACTTAGACAGGGTGGACAGCCCCAGCATTTT. Translating gives CASRLRQGGQPQHF.

CDR3 in amino acids: CASSASRTGAGNTIYF. The CDR3 nucleotides are TGTGCCAGCAGCGCATCAAGGACAGGGGCTGGAAACACCATATATTTT. The chain employs TRBV7-2 and TRBJ1-3; 9 positions agree with TRBD1. J gave up 2 bases and V 5 bases, and 7 bases lay outside the gene matches. The CDR3 spans 16 residues. Germline CDR1 is SGHTA and CDR2 is FQGNSA.

The chain carries TRBV28 and TRBJ1-5; TRBD1 agrees at 9 bases. This CDR3 is built from 16 residues. Germline CDR1 is MDHEN and CDR2 is SYDVKM. V trimming: 5 bases; J trimming: 6 bases; junction bases outside the gene matches: 11. In nucleotides, the CDR3 is TGTGCCAGCAGTGCCCCCCTGGGGACAGGGATTCAGCCCCAGCATTTT. It codes for CASSAPLGTGIQPQHF. Full variable domain (remainder filled in from reference TRBV28 and TRBJ1-5): DVKVTQSSRYLVKRTGEKVFLECVQDMDHENMFWYRQDPGLGLRLIYFSYDVKMKEKGDIPEGYSVSREKKERFSLILESASTNQTSMYLCASSAPLGTGIQPQHFGDGTRLSIL.

The genes are TRBV15 and TRBJ2-1; 7 bases are a match to TRBD1. This CDR3 region has 14 residues. The V gene's germline CDR1 is LNHNV and CDR2 YYDKDF (reference sequence). The trim removed 2 bases at V and 4 bases at J, leaving 2 bases unmatched. CDR3 sequence reads: CATSRRGPYNEQFF. CDR3 DNA: TGTGCCACCAGCAGAAGGGGGCCTTACAATGAGCAGTTCTTC.

The genes are TRBV18 and TRBJ1-3, with D unclear. Trimming removed 0 bases at V and 0 bases at J, with 15 bases between. This CDR3 has 18 amino acids. Germline V gives CDR1 KGHSH, CDR2 LQKENI. The CDR3 is CASSPPSFRGTSGNTIYF. As DNA, the CDR3 is TGTGCCAGCTCACCACCTAGCTTCCGGGGAACCTCTGGAAACACCATATATTTT.

In its sample, this clone was seen a few times. The chain combines TRBV5-4 with TRBJ1-4; no definite D call. V was shortened by 0 bases and J by 8 bases, with 8 bases between the two germline ends. This CDR3 is 13 amino acids long. Germline V CDR1 and CDR2: SGHNT, YYREEE (reference sequence). CDR3 sequence (DNA): TGTGCCAGCAGCTTGGGATCCGGGGAAAAACTGTTTTTT. Residues: CASSLGSGEKLFF. The complete variable domain, with remaining parts taken from reference TRBV5-4 and TRBJ1-4, reads ETGVTQSPTHLIKTRGQQVTLRCSSQSGHNTVSWYQQALGQGPQFIFQYYREEENGRGNFPPRFSGLQFPNYSSELNVNALELDDSALYLCASSLGSGEKLFFGSGTQLSVL.

V usage is TRBV6-5 and J usage is TRBJ2-1, with 11 bases that match TRBD1. Trimming at V came to 7 bases and at J to 6 bases, leaving 8 bases not matched to a gene. The CDR3 is 15 residues long. CDR1 and CDR2 from the germline V gene are MNHEY and SVGAGI. The chain's CDR3 is CASTRLGTGGNEQFF. The CDR3 DNA reads as TGTGCCAGCACCCGTTTGGGGACAGGGGGCAATGAGCAGTTCTTC.

The rearrangement uses TRBV7-2 and TRBJ1-1; D might be TRBD1 (6 bases). The V gene's germline CDR1 is SGHTA and CDR2 FQGNSA. Trimming took 0 bases from V and 5 from J, leaving 16 bases between them. This CDR3 is built from 16 residues. The CDR3 DNA is TGTGCCAGCAGCTTAGCGTCTAGAGGGGGGGTTACTGAAGCTTTCTTT. Its protein product is CASSLASRGGVTEAFF.

This chain uses TRBV7-2 with TRBJ2-1; D is perhaps TRBD1 (6 bases). CDR1 and CDR2 from the germline V gene are SGHTA and FQGNSA. The CDR3 extends over 13 amino acids. The germline V and J ends were trimmed by 5 bases and 9 bases, with 14 bases remaining between them. The CDR3 is CASSPNWDIEQFF. Written as DNA, the CDR3 is TGTGCCAGCAGCCCAAACTGGGACATTGAGCAGTTCTTC.

This rearrangement joins TRBV28 to TRBJ2-5; 9 nucleotides line up with TRBD2. Germline V gene lookup returns CDR1 MDHEN and CDR2 SYDVKM. V dropped 8 bases and J dropped 2; count of bases not matched to a gene: 9. CDR3 length: 15 amino acids. In nucleotides, the CDR3 is TGTGCCAGCCAGACTCCGCGGGGGGGACAAGAGACCCAGTACTTC. It yields the protein CASQTPRGGQETQYF.

The chain employs TRBV5-1 and TRBJ2-2; 12 bases agree with TRBD2. J lost 4 bases, V lost 4 bases, and 2 bases had no gene match. Germline V gene data show CDR1 as SGHRS and CDR2 as YFSETQ. The CDR3 consists of 15 residues. The CDR3 DNA follows: TGCGCCAGCAGCGGACTAGCGGGGTTCACCGGGGAGCTGTTTTTT. It codes for CASSGLAGFTGELFF.

A few counts support this clone. The chain carries TRBV11-3 and TRBJ1-2; perhaps TRBD1 as D (6 bases). Germline assignment: CDR1 SGHNT and CDR2 YENEEA. CDR3 length: 14 amino acids. Trimming removed 0 bases at V and 4 bases at J, with 9 bases between. In nucleotides, the CDR3 is TGTGCCAGCAGCTTAGAAACAGGGAGCTATGGCTACACCTTC. It codes for CASSLETGSYGYTF.

This chain links TRBV18 with TRBJ1-1; D not certain. Trimming removed 3 bases at V and 1 base at J, with 15 bases between. Germline V CDR1 and CDR2: KGHSH, LQKENI. The CDR3 has 16 residues. The chain's CDR3 is CASSPLSRSENTEAFF. CDR3 DNA sequence: TGTGCCAGCTCACCTTTATCTCGGTCTGAGAACACTGAAGCTTTCTTT.

V usage is TRBV5-4 and J usage is TRBJ2-5; perhaps TRBD2 as D (5 bases). Trimming stripped 4 bases from V and 5 bases from J, with 18 bases between. CDR1 and CDR2 (germline): SGHNT, YYREEE (reference sequence). The CDR3 covers 15 residues. The DNA for the CDR3 is TGTGCCAGCAGCCTACTGACACCCCGCGGGGAGACCCAGTACTTC. It specifies CASSLLTPRGETQYF.

In regard to this clone: The same CDR3 also results from other DNA sequences found in this sample. The rearrangement uses TRBV7-2 and TRBJ1-5; D may be TRBD1 (5 bases). The V and J ends lost 3 bases and 8 bases respectively, with 11 bases between them. This CDR3 is 13 amino acids long. Germline CDR1 and CDR2: SGHTA and FQGNSA. The CDR3 sequence is CASSFRGSEPQHF. Written as DNA, the CDR3 is TGTGCCAGCAGCTTCCGGGGGTCCGAGCCCCAGCATTTT.

The chain combines TRBV18 with TRBJ2-2, with 13 bases matching TRBD2. With 3 bases clipped from V and 0 bases from J, the junction kept 7 bases outside the gene matches. From germline, CDR1 is KGHSH and CDR2 LQKENI. The length of the CDR3 is 19 residues. For the CDR3, the DNA is TGTGCCAGCTCACCCGTCGGACTAGCGGGGGCCGCGAACACCGGGGAGCTGTTTTTT. Translating gives CASSPVGLAGAANTGELFF.

At least ten counts were recorded for this clone. The chain uses TRBV6-5 and TRBJ2-3; 7 positions agree with TRBD2. CDR3 length: 14 residues. Germline CDR1 and CDR2: MNHEY and SVGAGI. Trimming at V came to 5 bases and at J to 5 bases, leaving 7 bases not matched to a gene. The CDR3 nucleotides read TGTGCCAGCAGTATGGGGGGGAACAAAGATACGCAGTATTTT. It encodes CASSMGGNKDTQYF.

The chain links TRBV5-1 to TRBJ2-2; perhaps TRBD1 as D (6 bases). The CDR3 is 15 residues long. Germline V CDR1 and CDR2: SGHRS, YFSETQ. V lost 4 bases, J lost 6 bases, and 16 bases lay in between. The CDR3 region has the DNA TGCGCCAGCAGCCTAGAACAGGGTGGCCCCGGGGAGCTGTTTTTT. Its translation: CASSLEQGGPGELFF.

The CDR3 DNA is TGTGCCAGCAGCCCGACAGGGGACATTTCACCCCTCCACTTT. It specifies CASSPTGDISPLHF. This chain joins TRBV3-1 (or the pseudogene TRBV3-2) and TRBJ1-6; 8 nucleotides agree with TRBD1. Germline CDR1 reads LGHDT; CDR2 reads YNNKEL (reference sequence). This CDR3 is built from 14 residues. V was pared by 4 bases and J by 9 bases, with 5 bases of the junction left unmatched.